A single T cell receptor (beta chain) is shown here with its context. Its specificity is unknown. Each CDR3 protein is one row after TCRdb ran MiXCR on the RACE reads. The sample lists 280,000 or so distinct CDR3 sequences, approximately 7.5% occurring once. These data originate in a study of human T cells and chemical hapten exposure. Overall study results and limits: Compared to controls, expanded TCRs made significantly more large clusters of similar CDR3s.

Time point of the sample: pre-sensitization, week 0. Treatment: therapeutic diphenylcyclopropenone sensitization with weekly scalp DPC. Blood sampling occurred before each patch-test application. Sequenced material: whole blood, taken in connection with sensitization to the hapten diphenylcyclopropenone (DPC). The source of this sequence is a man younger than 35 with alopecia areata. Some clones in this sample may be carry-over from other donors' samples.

CDR3 coding DNA: TGCGCCAGCATTCCGACAGGGGGGAGCTATGGCTACACCTTC. Translated: CASIPTGGSYGYTF. This sequence joins TRBV10-2 and TRBJ1-2, with 9 bases aligning to TRBD1. The CDR3 is 14 amino acids. In germline, CDR1 is WSHSY, CDR2 SAAADI. V shed 7 bases and J 4 bases; nucleotides not matched to a gene: 7.